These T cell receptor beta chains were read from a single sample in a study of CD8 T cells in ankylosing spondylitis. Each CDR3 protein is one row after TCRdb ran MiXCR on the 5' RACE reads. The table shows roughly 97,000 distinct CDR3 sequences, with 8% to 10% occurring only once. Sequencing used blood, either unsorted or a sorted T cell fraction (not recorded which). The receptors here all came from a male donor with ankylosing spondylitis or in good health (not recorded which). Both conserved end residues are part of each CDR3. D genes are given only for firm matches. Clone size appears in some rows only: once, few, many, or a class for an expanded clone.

CASSFVAGGGNEQFF	TGTGCCAGCAGTTTTGTTGCGGGAGGTGGGAATGAGCAGTTCTTC	TRBV12-3/TRBV12-4	TRBD2	TRBJ2-1	many
CASSIDGGMSVQFF	TGTGCCAGCAGCATTGATGGGGGAATGAGTGTGCAGTTCTTC	TRBV9	-	TRBJ2-1	many
CASSLGGGDRGYGYTF	TGTGCCAGCAGCTTAGGGGGGGGGGACAGGGGCTATGGCTACACCTTC	TRBV7-2	TRBD1	TRBJ1-2	-
CASTENPSGANVLTF	TGTGCCAGCACGGAGAACCCCTCTGGGGCCAACGTCCTGACTTTC	TRBV2	-	TRBJ2-6	-
CASSYGGAEAFF	TGTGCCAGCAGTTACGGGGGGGCTGAAGCTTTCTTT	TRBV6-5	-	TRBJ1-1	many
CASSLAVTGQGSFQPQHF	TGTGCCAGCAGCTTAGCTGTTACGGGACAGGGGAGCTTTCAGCCCCAGCATTTT	TRBV7-6	TRBD1	TRBJ1-5	many
CASSYSLRDVRPTQYF	TGTGCCAGCAGTTACAGCCTCCGGGACGTACGTCCGACCCAGTACTTC	TRBV6-5	-	TRBJ2-5	few
CSVEATRNTEAFF	TGCAGCGTTGAAGCAACCAGGAACACTGAAGCTTTCTTT	TRBV29-1	-	TRBJ1-1	many
CASSQGPGGSRTDTQYF	TGTGCCAGCAGCCAAGGTCCAGGGGGCTCACGCACAGATACGCAGTATTTT	TRBV14	TRBD1	TRBJ2-3	many
CASSQGLLGGPEAFF	TGCGCCAGCAGCCAAGGCCTCTTGGGGGGCCCTGAAGCTTTCTTT	TRBV4-1	-	TRBJ1-1	-
CASSEHRDNSPLHF	TGTGCCAGCAGTGAACACAGGGATAATTCACCCCTCCACTTT	TRBV25-1	-	TRBJ1-6	many
CASSSGTSGAQETQYF	TGTGCTAGCAGCTCCGGGACTAGCGGAGCTCAAGAGACCCAGTACTTC	TRBV7-7	TRBD2	TRBJ2-5	many
CASSSRTIQETQYF	TGCGCCAGCAGCTCCCGGACTATTCAAGAGACCCAGTACTTC	TRBV5-1	-	TRBJ2-5	many
CAWSAGQGNTIYF	TGTGCCTGGAGTGCCGGACAGGGAAACACCATATATTTT	TRBV30	-	TRBJ1-3	many
CASSPVQGDLEAFF	TGTGCCAGCAGCCCGGTCCAGGGGGACCTAGAAGCTTTCTTT	TRBV7-2	TRBD1	TRBJ1-1	-